The 10 T cell receptor beta chains below come from one sample, sequenced in a study of control samples from healthy donors and cancer patients. Sequenced by immunoSEQ multiplex PCR; TCRdb stores in-frame clones only, minus some. The sample has 84,000 or so clones; approximately 82% are singletons. The sample comprised PBMCs. The receptors come from a man in his sixties with head and neck cancer.

V gene TRBV19 combines with J gene TRBJ2-6; D is uncertain. Germline CDR1 is LNHDA and CDR2 is SQIVND (reference sequence). The V end was cut by 7 bases, the J end by 2 bases, with 15 bases between. This CDR3 comprises 16 residues. The CDR3 reads CASTFHPTTGANVLTF. The CDR3 nucleotides read TGTGCCAGTACCTTCCATCCGACAACTGGGGCCAACGTCCTGACTTTC. Together with reference TRBV19 and TRBJ2-6, the CDR3 gives the full variable domain: DGGITQSPKYLFRKEGQNVTLSCEQNLNHDAMYWYRQDPGQGLRLIYYSQIVNDFQKGDIAEGYSVSREKKESFPLTVTSAQKNPTAFYLCASTFHPTTGANVLTFGAGSRLTVL.

The rearrangement links TRBV30 to TRBJ1-5; TRBD1 agrees at 9 bases. The CDR3 totals 15 residues. Germline CDR1 is GTSNPN and CDR2 is SVGIG (reference sequence). V lost 3 bases and J lost 4; bases outside the gene matches: 7. The CDR3 DNA sequence: TGTGCCTGGAGGCCCCGGACAGGGGCAAATCAGCCCCAGCATTTT. Translation: CAWRPRTGANQPQHF.

The J gene is TRBJ1-6, the V gene TRBV6-6; TRBD1 aligns across 9 bases. CDR3 length: 14 residues. Per germline, CDR1 MNHNY and CDR2 SVGAGI (reference sequence). V was clipped by 7 bases and J by 9 bases; unmatched bases: 7. The CDR3 DNA reads TGTGCCAGCACCATGGGACAGGGAGGTTCACCCCTCCACTTT. Translating it yields CASTMGQGGSPLHF.

The chain carries TRBV5-5 and TRBJ2-1; the match to TRBD2 covers 7 bases. V lost 2 bases and J lost 0; bases outside the gene matches: 2. The CDR3 runs 15 residues. The V gene's germline CDR1 is SGHKS and CDR2 YYEKEE (reference sequence). The CDR3 sequence is CASSLGGSSYNEQFF. CDR3 bases: TGTGCCAGCAGCTTAGGCGGGAGCTCCTACAATGAGCAGTTCTTC.

The gene calls are TRBV19 and TRBJ2-3, with D perhaps TRBD1 (6 bases). V was cut by 2 bases and J by 0 bases, with 15 bases left in between. This CDR3 region has 17 residues. Germline V gene lookup returns CDR1 LNHDA and CDR2 SQIVND (reference sequence). CDR3 DNA sequence: TGTGCCAGTAGTATAACAGGACAGTACTTTAGCACAGATACGCAGTATTTT. As protein: CASSITGQYFSTDTQYF.

The chain uses TRBV4-1 and TRBJ1-4; unclear D gene. The CDR3 has 14 residues. The germline CDR1 and CDR2 sequences are MGHRA and YSYEKL. The V gene lost 2 bases and the J gene lost 7 bases, with 11 bases spanning the gap. CDR3 sequence (DNA): TGCGCCAGCAGCCAATGGGGAGGGATTGAAAAACTGTTTTTT. Translated, it gives CASSQWGGIEKLFF.

The rearrangement uses TRBV6-5 and TRBJ1-1; D is unclear. Germline CDR1 is MNHEY and CDR2 is SVGAGI. CDR3 length equals 15 residues. Trimming shortened V by 1 base and J by 2 bases, and 11 bases separated the two germline ends. The DNA of the CDR3 is TGTGCCAGCAGTTACTTAGAACAGAAAAACACTGAAGCTTTCTTT. Its protein product is CASSYLEQKNTEAFF.

This clone was detected ten times or more. The chain has TRBV7-2 and TRBJ1-6, with a tentative D call TRBD1 (5 bases). CDR3 size: 14 residues. V dropped 3 bases and J dropped 5 bases, with 8 bases sitting between them. Germline CDR1 reads SGHTA; CDR2 reads FQGNSA. DNA of the CDR3: TGTGCCAGCAGCTTGGTCAGGGATAATTCACCCCTCCACTTT. Residues: CASSLVRDNSPLHF.

Of note for this clone: Mismatch with germline at one junction end may stem from a read error. Other DNA sequences in the same sample also yield this CDR3. The V and J genes are TRBV6-5 and TRBJ1-2, with 8 bases aligning to TRBD1. The CDR3 has 15 residues. In germline, CDR1 is MNHEY, CDR2 SVGAGI. CDR3 in amino acids: CASRTSGTGGYGYTF. The CDR3 nucleotides read TGTGCCAGCAGAACTAGCGGGACAGGCGGCTATGGCTACACCTTT.

The chain combines TRBV19 with TRBJ1-1; D is ambiguous. Germline lookup yields CDR1 LNHDA and CDR2 SQIVND (reference sequence). Trimming took 6 bases from V and 0 from J, leaving 11 bases between them. There are 14 residues in the CDR3. The CDR3 coding sequence is TGTGCCAGTAGCAACACACTGTTGAACACTGAAGCTTTCTTT. Translated: CASSNTLLNTEAFF.